The entry below describes one T cell receptor (beta chain). TCR beta CDR3 regions were amplified from RNA transcripts. Initially, a first-round RT-PCR of the TCR CDR3 employed the HTBI primer set. MiXCR, applied by TCRdb to the multiplex PCR reads, yields one record per CDR3 protein. The table has roughly 500,000 distinct CDR3 sequences, 46% seen once. Patients with uncontrolled infections, other autoimmune diseases, pregnancy or lactation were excluded. Diagnoses were established using clinical symptoms, serum thyroxine and TRAb, thyroid ultrasound and orbital computed tomography. The data were obtained in a study of T cells in Graves' hyperthyroidism and ophthalmopathy. The CDR3 loop spans 16 amino acids. Germline V CDR1 and CDR2: SNHLY, FYNNEI. The V end lost 5 bases, the J end lost 5 bases, and 19 bases lay between the germline ends.

The chain combines TRBV2 with TRBJ1-5; D is perhaps TRBD1 (6 bases). Sequencing input: peripheral blood or thyroid tissue (not recorded which). The source of this sequence is an adult woman with Graves' disease, either hyperthyroidism or ophthalmopathy (not recorded which). The CDR3 sequence: CASSPGEKGDDQPQHF. The CDR3 DNA follows: TGTGCCAGCAGTCCAGGGGAGAAGGGGGACGATCAGCCCCAGCATTTT.